The sequence of this T cell receptor beta chain was determined in a study of T cell repertoires and HLA-DP antigens. Clones were sequenced by immunoSEQ multiplex PCR, and TCRdb holds only the in-frame ones, with some missing. The sample carries some 110,000 clones, more than 85% recorded once. Note on this clone: The antigen remains undetermined.

The CDR3 runs 17 residues. Between the trimmed V and J ends, which lost 0 bases and 0 bases, there was a span of 11 bases. The germline CDR1 and CDR2 sequences are SNHLY and FYNNEI. This rearrangement joins TRBV2 to TRBJ1-4, with a tentative D call TRBD1 (5 bases). This clonotype was obtained from a woman aged 18-29 years in good health and CMV-seronegative. Material: CD4+ T cells from PBMCs. The CDR3 loop reads CASSEARGTATNEKLFF. DNA of the CDR3: TGTGCCAGCAGTGAAGCGCGGGGGACTGCAACTAATGAAAAACTGTTTTTT.